What follows are 22 T cell receptor beta chains derived from one specimen sequenced in a study of blood T cell repertoires in COVID-19. Sequencing was performed with immunoSEQ multiplex PCR; in TCRdb, only in-frame clones are kept and a portion is missing. Of 84,000 or so clones in the sample, about 77% were seen once. Sequenced: peripheral blood. These receptors originate from a man in his 70s with COVID-19, enrolled during active disease.

This chain uses TRBV6-6 with TRBJ2-7; 11 bases map to TRBD1. There are 12 residues in the CDR3. From germline, CDR1 is MNHNY and CDR2 SVGAGI (reference sequence). J gave up 12 bases and V 6 bases, and 7 bases lay outside the gene matches. In nucleotides, the CDR3 is TGTGCCAGCAGCCAGGGACAGGGGGACCGGTACTTC. Its protein product is CASSQGQGDRYF.

The chain joins TRBV4-3 to TRBJ1-6, with D hard to call. The V end was cut by 0 bases, the J end by 12 bases, with 15 bases between. CDR1 LGHNA and CDR2 YSLEER come from the germline V gene. The CDR3 totals 15 residues. The CDR3 reads CASSQEVGGILPLHF. CDR3 nucleotides: TGCGCCAGCAGCCAAGAGGTCGGCGGAATTTTACCCCTCCACTTT.

This clone was seen a handful of times. V gene TRBV6-5 combines with J gene TRBJ1-5, with 7 bases fitting TRBD1. The CDR3 length is 15 residues. Germline V gives CDR1 MNHEY, CDR2 SVGAGI. The trim removed 8 bases at V and 4 bases at J, leaving 11 bases unmatched. CDR3 protein: CASRLRDSQNQPQHF. The CDR3 DNA reads as TGTGCCAGCCGGCTCCGGGACAGCCAAAATCAGCCCCAGCATTTT.

The rearrangement links TRBV7-9 to TRBJ2-5; TRBD2 matches 16 bases. Germline CDR1 SEHNR, CDR2 FQNEAQ (reference sequence). This CDR3 spans 16 amino acids. V was clipped by 5 bases and J by 4 bases; unmatched bases: 4. This CDR3 is CASSPGLAGGTETQYF. The CDR3 DNA sequence: TGTGCCAGCAGCCCGGGACTAGCGGGGGGGACAGAGACCCAGTACTTC.

The chain carries TRBV5-6 and TRBJ2-5; 8 bases align to TRBD1. The CDR3 is 15 residues long. Trimming at V came to 4 bases and at J to 5 bases, leaving 10 bases not matched to a gene. Germline lookup yields CDR1 SGHDT and CDR2 YYEEEE. The chain's CDR3 is CASSRLDRVAETQYF. The CDR3 region has the DNA TGTGCCAGCAGCCGATTGGACAGGGTGGCGGAGACCCAGTACTTC.

The chain joins TRBV5-1 to TRBJ1-2; 7 bases are a match to TRBD1. V lost 7 bases to trimming and J lost 4 bases; unmatched junction nucleotides: 10. Looked up from germline, CDR1 is SGHRS and CDR2 is YFSETQ. The CDR3 length is 14 residues. CDR3 DNA: TGCGCCAGCGCTCAAGGGGGCTCGATCTATGGCTACACCTTC. Encoded protein: CASAQGGSIYGYTF.

The CDR3 region is CASIRRGGGGNQPQHF. The CDR3 nucleotides read TGCGCCAGCATTCGGAGAGGTGGAGGGGGCAATCAGCCCCAGCATTTT. This rearrangement joins TRBV10-1 to TRBJ1-5; a possible D gene is TRBD1 (5 bases). Trimming pared 7 bases from V and 2 bases from J, leaving 18 bases between. Germline V CDR1 and CDR2: WNHNN, SYGVQD (reference sequence). CDR3 length equals 16 residues.

The chain couples TRBV6-5 to TRBJ2-7; 9 nucleotides align to TRBD1. The germline V gene has CDR1 MNHEY and CDR2 SVGAGI. Unmatched junction bases numbered 8, after V lost 6 bases and J lost 5 bases. The CDR3 spans 14 residues. This CDR3 reads CASRTGTGNNEQYF. The CDR3 nucleotides are TGTGCCAGCAGGACCGGGACAGGGAACAACGAGCAGTACTTC.

V is TRBV4-1 and J is TRBJ2-7; TRBD2 might be the D (5 bases). The CDR3 has 16 amino acids. The V and J ends lost 0 bases and 0 bases respectively, with 12 bases between them. The germline CDR1 and CDR2 sequences are MGHRA and YSYEKL. CDR3 residues: CASSQDLRGSSYEQYF. For the CDR3, the DNA is TGCGCCAGCAGCCAAGACCTGAGAGGGAGCTCCTACGAGCAGTACTTC.

The chain is built from TRBV28 and TRBJ2-3, with 8 bases matching TRBD1. CDR3 length equals 14 residues. V was pared by 5 bases and J by 3 bases, with 4 bases of the junction left unmatched. CDR1 is MDHEN and CDR2 is SYDVKM in the germline V gene. The CDR3: CASSRQGRTDTQYF. CDR3 nucleotide sequence: TGTGCCAGCAGTCGACAGGGGCGGACAGATACGCAGTATTTT.

The chain links TRBV3-1 (or the pseudogene TRBV3-2) to TRBJ1-2; D may be TRBD1 (5 bases). CDR1 is LGHDT, CDR2 YNNKEL, per germline (reference sequence). There are 13 residues in the CDR3. The germline V and J ends were trimmed by 8 bases and 4 bases, with 14 bases remaining between them. CDR3 region: CASSATVSYGYTF. The CDR3 coding sequence is TGTGCCAGCTCCGCGACAGTCAGCTATGGCTACACCTTC.

This chain uses TRBV18 with TRBJ2-7; D is possibly TRBD1 (6 bases). The CDR3 contains 12 residues. V lost 6 bases and J 2 bases, leaving 8 bases between the germline ends. In germline, CDR1 is KGHSH, CDR2 LQKENI. The CDR3 region is CASSTGTYEQYF. The CDR3 nucleotides are TGTGCCAGCTCGACAGGAACCTACGAGCAGTACTTC.

The CDR3 loop is CASSLGVSRVYDEQYF. The CDR3 DNA follows: TGTGCCAGCAGCTTAGGAGTCTCCAGGGTTTACGACGAGCAGTACTTC. This chain joins TRBV7-2 and TRBJ2-7, with D maybe TRBD1 (5 bases). V shed 1 base and J shed 5 bases, with 18 bases lying between them. The CDR3 loop spans 16 amino acids. Germline CDR1 and CDR2: SGHTA and FQGNSA.

The chain recombines TRBV7-2 with TRBJ2-7, with TRBD2 matching 9 bases. CDR3 length: 14 amino acids. The junction had 10 bases not matched to a gene; V was cut back by 7 bases and J by 6 bases. Germline CDR1 SGHTA, CDR2 FQGNSA. The CDR3 spells CASKGGRVSSEQYF. The CDR3 DNA reads as TGTGCCAGCAAAGGCGGGAGGGTGAGCTCCGAGCAGTACTTC.

The chain couples TRBV7-6 to TRBJ1-4; possibly TRBD1 for D (5 bases). The germline V gene has CDR1 SGHVS and CDR2 FNYEAQ. There are 13 residues in the CDR3. V was cut by 3 bases and J by 7 bases, with 9 bases left in between. The CDR3 sequence is CASSFGAGEKLFF. DNA for the CDR3: TGTGCCAGCAGCTTTGGGGCCGGTGAAAAACTGTTTTTT.

This clone has a single count. V is TRBV28 and J is TRBJ1-5; 7 bases align to TRBD1. Germline V CDR1 and CDR2: MDHEN, SYDVKM. The CDR3 extends over 15 amino acids. V lost 6 bases, J lost 4 bases, and 9 bases stayed unmatched. The CDR3 reads CASSPGGDRNQPQHF. The DNA for the CDR3 is TGTGCCAGCAGCCCCGGGGGGGACAGAAATCAGCCCCAGCATTTT.

The genes are TRBV3-1 (or the pseudogene TRBV3-2) and TRBJ2-6; tentatively, D is TRBD2 (6 bases). CDR1 LGHDT and CDR2 YNNKEL come from the germline V gene (reference sequence). The CDR3 contains 17 residues. The V end lost 6 bases, the J end lost 2 bases, and 17 bases lay between the germline ends. The CDR3 sequence: CASSSPWGEAGANVLTF. As DNA, the CDR3 is TGTGCCAGCAGTTCACCTTGGGGGGAGGCTGGGGCCAACGTCCTGACTTTC.

The chain has TRBV5-1 and TRBJ2-5, with D possibly being TRBD1 (5 bases). CDR3 size: 16 residues. Germline CDR1 reads SGHRS; CDR2 reads YFSETQ. The germline V and J ends were trimmed by 1 base and 4 bases, with 17 bases remaining between them. The CDR3 DNA reads as TGCGCCAGCAGCTTGTGGATGGCAGGGTGGGGAGAGACCCAGTACTTC. It specifies CASSLWMAGWGETQYF.

The J gene is TRBJ1-1, the V gene TRBV10-3; 7 bases map to TRBD1. CDR1 and CDR2 from the germline V gene are ENHRY and SYGVKD. J lost 0 bases, V lost 11 bases, and 6 bases had no gene match. CDR3 length: 13 residues. The CDR3 DNA is TGTGCCGTAAGGGGACAGCTGAACACTGAAGCTTTCTTT. Residues: CAVRGQLNTEAFF.

The chain carries TRBV2 and TRBJ2-7; tentatively, D is TRBD2 (6 bases). The CDR3 is 12 amino acids. Germline loops: CDR1 SNHLY, CDR2 FYNNEI. V lost 7 bases to trimming and J lost 7 bases, with 14 bases between them. CDR3 sequence reads: CASTREMIEQYF. CDR3 sequence (DNA): TGTGCCAGCACCCGGGAGATGATTGAGCAGTACTTC.

Remarks on this clone: One end of the junction varies from germline; a read error may be responsible. The chain recombines TRBV7-7 with TRBJ2-1, with 8 bases that match TRBD2. Germline lookup yields CDR1 SSHAT and CDR2 FNYEAQ (reference sequence). The CDR3 has 14 amino acids. In nucleotides, the CDR3 is TGTGCTAGCAGCCGCGGGGGGCCGGTGGGTGAGCAGTTCTTC. It yields the protein CASSRGGPVGEQFF.

The rearrangement links TRBV11-3 to TRBJ2-4, with a tentative D call TRBD2 (5 bases). This CDR3 comprises 13 residues. CDR1 and CDR2 (germline): SGHNT, YENEEA. Trimming pared 6 bases from V and 3 bases from J, leaving 9 bases between. The CDR3 coding sequence is TGTGCCAGCAGAGAGGGATTCAAAAACATTCAGTACTTC. Its translation: CASREGFKNIQYF.